This T cell receptor beta chain was observed in a study of neurological immune-mediated disorders. This clonotype was observed at least ten times. Its antigen is currently unknown. TCRdb used MiXCR to reprocess the 5' RACE reads, holding one entry per CDR3 protein. The table shows about 87,000 distinct CDR3 sequences, with under 4.5% occurring only once. A total of 2 million PBMCs stored at -80 degrees C provided the unsorted libraries. There are 16 residues in the CDR3. CDR1 and CDR2 (germline): SEHNR, FQNEAQ (reference sequence). With V trimmed by 4 bases and J by 8 bases, 10 bases remained unmatched. Overall study results and limits: When the repertoires were sorted by phylogenetic grouping, those of 18 of 34 multiple sclerosis patients ended up in one related-CDR3 cluster, a possible signature. TCR-beta repertoires seemed private in all groups, with no expanded CDR3 amino acid sequences shared. The greatest TCR clonal expansion appeared in HTLV-1-associated myelopathy and the smallest, falling below healthy controls, in multiple sclerosis.

V usage is TRBV7-9 and J usage is TRBJ1-4; the match to TRBD1 covers 10 bases. The TCR comes from a woman between 45 and 65 years old with multiple sclerosis. Sequenced input: PBMCs. CDR3 nucleotide sequence: TGTGCCAGCAGCTCACCGATCGGGACAGGGGCCGAAAAACTGTTTTTT. Encoded protein: CASSSPIGTGAEKLFF.